Presented here are 12 T cell receptor beta chains from one specimen sequenced in a study of T cell responses to AZD1222 COVID-19 vaccine. Some clones are missing from TCRdb's copy, which holds only in-frame ones; the method was immunoSEQ multiplex PCR. The data hold roughly 160,000 clones, with over 80% observed a single time. The material was peripheral blood, obtained on day 0 of AZD1222 vaccination. The receptors were sampled from an adult in good health.

The V and J genes are TRBV3-1 (or the pseudogene TRBV3-2) and TRBJ1-1; the D is unclear. The germline V gene has CDR1 LGHDT and CDR2 YNNKEL (reference sequence). The CDR3 is made up of 14 amino acids. V was shortened by 4 bases and J by 4 bases, with 13 bases between the two germline ends. The CDR3 region is CASSPDRRATEAFF. The CDR3 DNA follows: TGTGCCAGCAGCCCGGATAGGAGGGCCACTGAAGCTTTCTTT.

The gene calls are TRBV9 and TRBJ1-3; D is unresolved. Germline CDR1 reads SGDLS; CDR2 reads YYNGEE. The CDR3 spans 17 residues. V was trimmed by 2 bases and J by 1 base, leaving 16 bases between them. In DNA, the CDR3 is TGTGCCAGCAGCGTTTCCTCCACCCCGGGATCTGGAAACACCATATATTTT. This gives the protein CASSVSSTPGSGNTIYF.

This clone occurred once. This chain joins TRBV5-1 and TRBJ1-1; D is unresolved. Trimming removed 3 bases at V and 6 bases at J, with 12 bases between. The CDR3 length is 13 residues. Germline loops: CDR1 SGHRS, CDR2 YFSETQ. In nucleotides, the CDR3 is TGCGCCAGCAGCTCGACTATATACCCTGAAGCTTTCTTT. Its protein product is CASSSTIYPEAFF.

The chain joins TRBV3-1 (or the pseudogene TRBV3-2) to TRBJ1-1, with D hard to call. The CDR3 extends over 13 amino acids. Germline values: CDR1 LGHDT, CDR2 YNNKEL (reference sequence). V was trimmed by 1 base and J by 1 base, leaving 4 bases between them. The CDR3 loop is CASSQVGNTEAFF. CDR3 nucleotide sequence: TGTGCCAGCAGCCAAGTCGGGAACACTGAAGCTTTCTTT.

The J gene is TRBJ1-6, the V gene TRBV19; 7 bases map to TRBD1. Germline V gives CDR1 LNHDA, CDR2 SQIVND (reference sequence). The CDR3 has 15 amino acids. V shed 3 bases and J 1 base; nucleotides not matched to a gene: 0. The CDR3 loop reads CASSMDRSYNSPLHF. CDR3 sequence (DNA): TGTGCCAGTAGTATGGACAGGTCCTATAATTCACCCCTCCACTTT.

The chain carries TRBV6-5 and TRBJ1-1, with D possibly being TRBD1 (6 bases). V lost 0 bases and J 8 bases, leaving 13 bases between the germline ends. CDR3 length equals 14 residues. CDR1 and CDR2 from the germline V gene are MNHEY and SVGAGI. CDR3 protein: CASSYSIRGREAFF. The CDR3 bases are TGTGCCAGCAGTTACTCGATCCGGGGGCGAGAAGCTTTCTTT.

The chain has TRBV6-1 and TRBJ1-4, with D unclear. V was pared by 3 bases and J by 8 bases, with 13 bases between. The CDR3 consists of 14 residues. CDR1 is MNHNS, CDR2 SASEGT, per germline. The CDR3 region has the DNA TGTGCCAGCAGTGACCCCCCTTCGAAGGAAAAACTGTTTTTT. Translation gives CASSDPPSKEKLFF.

About this clone: The junction does not match germline at one end; this may be a read error. The chain uses TRBV28 and TRBJ2-1; D gene ambiguous. The V gene's germline CDR1 is MDHEN and CDR2 SYDVKM. CDR3 length: 10 residues. This CDR3 is CASSAYRTIF. The CDR3 region has the DNA TGTGCCAGCAGTGCATACCGGACCATCTTC.

This chain uses TRBV7-8 with TRBJ1-1; the D is unclear. The CDR3 totals 15 residues. In germline, CDR1 is SGHVS, CDR2 FQNEAQ. With 0 bases removed from V and 0 bases from J, the gap between germline ends came to 8 bases. CDR3 loop: CASSLARTVNTEAFF. CDR3 in DNA: TGTGCCAGCAGCTTAGCGCGGACGGTGAACACTGAAGCTTTCTTT.

Here the CDR3 reads CASTGQGNSPLHF. The CDR3 nucleotides read TGTGCCAGCACCGGACAGGGAAATTCACCCCTCCACTTT. V is TRBV7-2 and J is TRBJ1-6; 8 bases are a match to TRBD1. This CDR3 is built from 13 residues. With V trimmed by 7 bases and J by 7 bases, 3 bases remained unmatched. The germline gives CDR1 SGHTA, CDR2 FQGNSA.

V gene TRBV11-2 combines with J gene TRBJ2-1; D gene unclear. Trimming cost V 7 bases and J 4 bases, with 2 bases left between them. Germline V CDR1 and CDR2: SGHAT, FQNNGV. This CDR3 comprises 10 residues. This chain's CDR3 is CASKYNEQFF. The CDR3 DNA reads as TGTGCCAGCAAATACAATGAGCAGTTCTTC. The variable domain in full, with the rest retrieved from reference TRBV11-2 and TRBJ2-1, is EAGVAQSPRYKIIEKRQSVAFWCNPISGHATLYWYQQILGQGPKLLIQFQNNGVVDDSQLPKDRFSAERLKGVDSTLKIQPAKLEDSAVYLCASKYNEQFFGPGTRLTVL.

This clone came up once. The chain couples TRBV3-1 (or the pseudogene TRBV3-2) to TRBJ1-2; maybe TRBD1 (6 bases). This CDR3 is built from 13 residues. The V gene's germline CDR1 is LGHDT and CDR2 YNNKEL (reference sequence). V lost 1 base, J lost 7 bases, and 10 bases lay in between. This CDR3 reads CASSQVGASGYTF. CDR3 DNA sequence: TGTGCCAGCAGCCAAGTGGGGGCCAGTGGCTACACCTTC.